These 4 T cell receptor beta chains came from one sample sequenced in a study of shared clonotypes between healthy human individuals. Naive CD8 isolation took CD45RO-negative cells positively selected for CCR7 and excluded terminally differentiated effector memory CD45RA+ cells. The assay was immunoSEQ multiplex PCR, and TCRdb's table has in-frame clones only and misses some. The repertoire holds millions of clones, with approximately 94% as singletons. The source material was naive CD8+ T cells from PBMCs. These receptors were collected from a man younger than 35 in good health. Some clones in this sample may be carry-over from other donors' samples.

The chain carries TRBV5-1 and TRBJ1-2; D is ambiguous. This CDR3 comprises 14 residues. The germline CDR1 and CDR2 sequences are SGHRS and YFSETQ. The V gene lost 3 bases and the J gene lost 10 bases, with 19 bases spanning the gap. The CDR3 loop is CASSSDAKLMDYTF. The CDR3 DNA is TGCGCCAGCAGCTCCGATGCGAAACTTATGGACTACACCTTC.

This clone was picked up one time. The rearrangement joins TRBV27 to TRBJ2-5; no reliable D call. V gave up 0 bases and J gave up 5 bases, with 7 bases separating them. CDR1 and CDR2 from the germline V gene are MNHEY and SMNVEV (reference sequence). There are 13 residues in the CDR3. CDR3 protein: CASSLSAGETQYF. The CDR3 region has the DNA TGTGCCAGCAGTTTATCAGCCGGGGAGACCCAGTACTTC.

The V call is TRBV10-3, the J call TRBJ2-7; the match to TRBD2 covers 7 bases. Per germline, CDR1 ENHRY and CDR2 SYGVKD. Unmatched junction bases numbered 6, after V lost 3 bases and J lost 4 bases. The length of the CDR3 is 14 residues. CDR3 in amino acids: CAISEPGGDYEQYF. CDR3 coding DNA: TGTGCCATCAGTGAACCGGGAGGCGATTACGAGCAGTACTTC.

The CDR3 here is CASSLVAVTRGELFF. CDR3 nucleotide sequence: TGTGCCAGCAGCTTAGTTGCGGTCACCCGAGGGGAGCTGTTTTTT. The chain combines TRBV13 with TRBJ2-2; no clear D. The ends were cut back, 1 base at V and 8 bases at J, with 14 bases in the middle. Per the germline V gene, CDR1 is PRHDT and CDR2 is FYEKMQ (reference sequence). This CDR3 has 15 residues.